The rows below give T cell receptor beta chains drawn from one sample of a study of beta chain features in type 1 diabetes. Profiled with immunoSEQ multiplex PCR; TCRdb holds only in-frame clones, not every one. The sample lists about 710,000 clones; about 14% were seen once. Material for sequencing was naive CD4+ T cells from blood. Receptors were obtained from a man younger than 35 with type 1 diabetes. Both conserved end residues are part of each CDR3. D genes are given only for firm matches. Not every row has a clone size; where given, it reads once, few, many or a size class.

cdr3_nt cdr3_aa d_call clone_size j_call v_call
TGCGCCAGCAGCTTGCGTACTAGCGGGGGTAATTCGGAGACCCAGTACTTC CASSLRTSGGNSETQYF TRBD2 - TRBJ2-5 TRBV5-1
TGTGCCAGCTCACCACCAGCCGGGAGGGCCTACAATGAGCAGTTCTTC CASSPPAGRAYNEQFF TRBD2 - TRBJ2-1 TRBV18
TGTGCCAGCAGCCCCGATCAAGAGACCCAGTACTTC CASSPDQETQYF - - TRBJ2-5 TRBV7-3
TGTGCCTGGAGTGCTTCCTCCTACGAGCAGTACTTC CAWSASSYEQYF - - TRBJ2-7 TRBV30
TGTGCCAGCAGTTCGTCAGGGGGCAGCTATGGCTACACCTTC CASSSSGGSYGYTF TRBD1 few TRBJ1-2 TRBV28
TGTGCCAGCTCTCAGCGGACGGGAGCCTATGGCTACACCTTC CASSQRTGAYGYTF - - TRBJ1-2 TRBV27
TGCGCCAGCAGTGGGATGGGGGCGGGCTCCTACAATGAGCAGTTCTTC CASSGMGAGSYNEQFF - - TRBJ2-1 TRBV10-1
TGTGCCAGCAGCTTAGGGGGGACAGACTATGGCTACACCTTC CASSLGGTDYGYTF TRBD1 - TRBJ1-2 TRBV7-9
TGTGCCTGGGGGACTAGCTCCTACAATGAGCAGTTCTTC CAWGTSSYNEQFF TRBD2 - TRBJ2-1 TRBV30
TGTGCCAGTAGTATCGGGGTAGGAGCGGGAGACCTCGAGCAGTACTTC CASSIGVGAGDLEQYF TRBD2 few TRBJ2-7 TRBV19
TGTGCCAGCAGTTACTCGATCAGGGGAGATCAGCCCCAGCATTTT CASSYSIRGDQPQHF - - TRBJ1-5 TRBV6-5
TGCGCCAGCAGCTTGCTCCCCATTGGCCTTAACACCGGGGAGCTGTTTTTT CASSLLPIGLNTGELFF - - TRBJ2-2 TRBV5-1
TGTGCCAGCAACCTACAGGGCTCCTACAATGAGCAGTTCTTC CASNLQGSYNEQFF - few TRBJ2-1 TRBV7-9
TGTGCCAGCAGCGCACAGGGGCCCTATGGCTACACCTTC CASSAQGPYGYTF TRBD1 once TRBJ1-2 TRBV13
TGTGCCATCAGTGGGATAGCGGGAGCTGTTAATGAGCAGTTCTTC CAISGIAGAVNEQFF TRBD2 few TRBJ2-1 TRBV10-3
TGTGCCAGCAGCTCCCGGAGGGCTCAGTTATTAGATACGCAGTATTTT CASSSRRAQLLDTQYF - few TRBJ2-3 TRBV7-9
TGTGCCAGCAAGGAGGACGAGCAGTACTTC CASKEDEQYF - few TRBJ2-7 TRBV2
TGTGCCAGCACTCCCGGGACAGGTTATGGCTACACCTTC CASTPGTGYGYTF TRBD1 - TRBJ1-2 TRBV6-5
TGTGCCAGCCGACTGCATCGGGGCTACACCTTC CASRLHRGYTF - - TRBJ1-2 TRBV28
TGTGCCTGGAGCGATTCCCAGGGGGCCACAGATACGCAGTATTTT CAWSDSQGATDTQYF TRBD1 few TRBJ2-3 TRBV30
TGCGCCAGCAGCCTAGAGGACAGGGAGATGCCCCTTTATTTT CASSLEDREMPLYF TRBD1 few TRBJ1-3 TRBV4-3
TGTGCCTCGAGTTCCACTTACTACGAGCAGTACTTC CASSSTYYEQYF - few TRBJ2-7 TRBV30
TGTGCCAGCAAATCGGGACAGGGCATAAGGCCCCTCCACTTT CASKSGQGIRPLHF TRBD1 few TRBJ1-6 TRBV7-2
TGTGCCTGGAGCTGGGGGCCCAACTCTAACTATGGCTACACCTTC CAWSWGPNSNYGYTF - - TRBJ1-2 TRBV30
TGTGCCAGCAGCCCCCGCGATAGGCTAGACCACGAGCAGTACTTC CASSPRDRLDHEQYF - - TRBJ2-7 TRBV11-2
TGTGCCAGCAGCTTATCCGCAGGGGGAGCCTATAATTCACCCCTCCACTTT CASSLSAGGAYNSPLHF TRBD1 few TRBJ1-6 TRBV7-9
TGTGCCAGCTCACCACGAGTACATGAGCAGTTCTTC CASSPRVHEQFF - few TRBJ2-1 TRBV18
TGCGCCAGCAGTATAGCGGGAGGGCCACTGGAGCAGTACTTC CASSIAGGPLEQYF TRBD2 - TRBJ2-7 TRBV10-1
TGTGCCTGGAGAAGTTCAGCTCTAACTAATGAAAAACTGTTTTTT CAWRSSALTNEKLFF - few TRBJ1-4 TRBV30
TGTGCCAGCAGTTTTGGCAGGGGATACGGTGGGGCCAACGTCCTGACTTTC CASSFGRGYGGANVLTF - few TRBJ2-6 TRBV27